The entry below gives a single TCR beta chain sequence along with its context. Germline values: CDR1 SGHTA, CDR2 FQGNSA. This CDR3 is built from 13 residues. Trimming shortened V by 5 bases and J by 3 bases, and 9 bases separated the two germline ends. Sequenced by immunoSEQ multiplex PCR; TCRdb stores in-frame clones only, minus some. The sample holds tens of thousands of clones, 70% to 90% seen once. The data belong to a study of blood T cell repertoires in COVID-19. The sequenced material came from peripheral blood. The chain has TRBV7-2 and TRBJ2-3; D not resolved. The TCR was taken from a woman older than 75 with acute or convalescent COVID-19. The CDR3 protein is CASSALTTDTQYF. In nucleotides, the CDR3 is TGTGCCAGCAGCGCCCTGACTACAGATACGCAGTATTTT.